This TCR beta chain was obtained from a study of human T cells and chemical hapten exposure. General study points: It was expanded TCRs that formed significantly more large CDR3 similarity clusters than controls did. The donors suffered from alopecia, so their immune response may not match that of healthy people. Among TCRs, those above 1 in 1000 frequency were unaffected by DPC sensitization.

Time point in this sample: patch test 3, about 24 weeks after DPC sensitization. Treatment of the sample: therapeutic diphenylcyclopropenone sensitization with weekly scalp DPC. This clonotype came up a few times. Its antigen is still unknown. Individual cDNA molecules (in the library) carried attached unique molecular identifiers. In TCRdb, the RACE reads were re-called with MiXCR into one record per CDR3 protein. The profile shows about 160,000 distinct CDR3 sequences, about a quarter of them singletons. Germline values: CDR1 DFQATT, CDR2 SNEGSKA (reference sequence). J was trimmed by 6 bases and V by 0 bases; bases with no gene match: 1. This CDR3 contains 13 residues.

Material: whole blood, obtained in connection with sensitization to the hapten diphenylcyclopropenone (DPC). This receptor was taken from a woman under 30 with alopecia areata. Some clones in this sample may be carry-over from other donors' samples. This chain uses TRBV20-1 with TRBJ2-7; 11 bases match TRBD1. CDR3 protein: CSARDGTGGEQYF. CDR3 nucleotides: TGCAGTGCTAGAGATGGGACAGGGGGCGAGCAGTACTTC.